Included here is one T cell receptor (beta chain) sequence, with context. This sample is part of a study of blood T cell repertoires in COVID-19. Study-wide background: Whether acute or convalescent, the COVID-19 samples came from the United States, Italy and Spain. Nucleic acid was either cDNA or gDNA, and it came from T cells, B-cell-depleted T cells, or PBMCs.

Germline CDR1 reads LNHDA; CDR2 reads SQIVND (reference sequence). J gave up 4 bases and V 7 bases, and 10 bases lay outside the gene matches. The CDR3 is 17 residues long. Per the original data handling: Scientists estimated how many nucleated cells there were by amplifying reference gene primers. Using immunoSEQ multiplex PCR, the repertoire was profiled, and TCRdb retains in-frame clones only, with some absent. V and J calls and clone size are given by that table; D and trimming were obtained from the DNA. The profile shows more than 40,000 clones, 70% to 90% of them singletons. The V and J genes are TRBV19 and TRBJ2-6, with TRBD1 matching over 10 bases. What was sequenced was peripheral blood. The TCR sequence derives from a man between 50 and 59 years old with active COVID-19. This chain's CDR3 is CASTARQGAIGANVLTF. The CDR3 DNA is TGTGCCAGTACCGCCAGACAGGGGGCCATAGGGGCCAACGTCCTGACTTTC.